This TCR beta chain was recorded in a study of blood T cell repertoires in COVID-19. Study-level information: Specimens from acute and convalescent COVID-19 originated in the United States, Italy and Spain. T cells, B-cell-depleted T cells, or PBMCs provided the cDNA or gDNA that served as material.

Generated by immunoSEQ multiplex PCR, the TCRdb table keeps only in-frame clones and is missing some. The sample yields 95,000 to 110,000 clones, about nine tenths seen once. This clone was seen just once. This CDR3 has 15 residues. Germline V gene data show CDR1 as SNHLY and CDR2 as FYNNEI. The germline V and J ends were trimmed by 2 bases and 3 bases, with 14 bases remaining between them. V usage is TRBV2 and J usage is TRBJ2-7, with D possibly matching TRBD2 (5 bases). The sequence derives from a woman older than 75 in a cohort sampled during active COVID-19. The sequencing input was peripheral blood. The CDR3 region is CASSEKTIRVYEQYF. The CDR3 nucleotides read TGTGCCAGCAGTGAAAAGACTATCCGAGTCTACGAGCAGTACTTC.